This T cell receptor (beta chain) came from a study of cytomegalovirus exposure and HLA in healthy donors. Healthy bone marrow donors made up the donors. Primers included in the PCR were 60 Vbeta and 13 Jbeta primers. Only in-frame clones appear in the TCRdb table, and some are missing; sequencing was by immunoSEQ multiplex PCR. The sample has more than 65,000 clones; around two thirds are singletons. Concerning this clone: Its antigen is unknown.

J lost 0 bases, V lost 3 bases, and 7 bases had no gene match. CDR3 length: 16 amino acids. CDR1 KGHSY and CDR2 FQNENV come from the germline V gene. Study-wide findings and caveats: Across donors, presence/absence analyses took sequencing depth to be roughly uniform. Among donors in an Asian-associated ancestry cluster, a later analysis reportedly found fewer N-insertions than the approximately 700-donor mean.

The sequence derives from a woman in her forties or fifties in good health and CMV-seropositive. This rearrangement joins TRBV16 to TRBJ1-2; 7 bases fit TRBD1. The sequenced material came from PBMCs. For the CDR3, the DNA is TGTGCCAGCAGCCAGGCAACAGGGGACCCTAACTATGGCTACACCTTC. The encoded protein is CASSQATGDPNYGYTF.